Shown below are 21 T cell receptor beta chains from a single sample sequenced in a study of blood T cell repertoires in COVID-19. The data were produced by immunoSEQ multiplex PCR, yet TCRdb's version contains in-frame clones alone and is incomplete. The profile shows approximately 220,000 clones, under 90% of them singletons. The sequenced material came from peripheral blood. Receptors were obtained from a woman aged 60-75 years who had recovered from COVID-19.

This chain joins TRBV24-1 and TRBJ2-3; D gene ambiguous. The ends were cut back, 3 bases at V and 4 bases at J, with 7 bases in the middle. Germline V lookup: CDR1 KGHDR, CDR2 SFDVKD. The CDR3 consists of 13 residues. CDR3 bases: TGTGCCACCAGTGATCCTCTTTCAGATACGCAGTATTTT. This sequence encodes CATSDPLSDTQYF.

The genes are TRBV18 and TRBJ1-3, with D perhaps matching TRBD1 (5 bases). The V gene's germline CDR1 is KGHSH and CDR2 LQKENI. V shed 5 bases and J shed 0 bases, with 11 bases lying between them. The CDR3 runs to 15 residues. The CDR3 region has the DNA TGTGCCAGCTCAGCTCCGGGACTCTCTGGAAACACCATATATTTT. Translating gives CASSAPGLSGNTIYF. Combining the CDR3 with reference TRBV18 and TRBJ1-3 gives the whole variable domain NAGVMQNPRHLVRRRGQEARLRCSPMKGHSHVYWYRQLPEEGLKFMVYLQKENIIDESGMPKERFSAEFPKEGPSILRIQQVVRGDSAAYFCASSAPGLSGNTIYFGEGSWLTVV.

The V call is TRBV3-1 (or the pseudogene TRBV3-2), the J call TRBJ2-2; 7 bases line up with TRBD2. Trimming took 0 bases from V and 6 from J; bases not matched to a gene: 1. Germline CDR1 and CDR2: LGHDT and YNNKEL (reference sequence). The CDR3 is made up of 14 amino acids. The CDR3, as DNA: TGTGCCAGCAGCCAAGATGGGGGGGCCGGGGAGCTGTTTTTT. It yields the protein CASSQDGGAGELFF.

The chain recombines TRBV20-1 with TRBJ1-5, with TRBD1 identical over 7 bases. The length of the CDR3 is 11 residues. The germline V gene has CDR1 DFQATT and CDR2 SNEGSKA (reference sequence). V dropped 5 bases and J dropped 5; count of bases not matched to a gene: 0. The chain's CDR3 is CSAGQDQPQHF. The CDR3 DNA follows: TGCAGTGCTGGACAGGATCAGCCCCAGCATTTT.

This clone was counted a single time. This chain connects TRBV3-1 (or the pseudogene TRBV3-2) to TRBJ1-1; no firm D call. This CDR3 comprises 13 residues. Germline CDR1 is LGHDT and CDR2 is YNNKEL (reference sequence). V gave up 4 bases and J gave up 2 bases, with 8 bases separating them. This CDR3 is CASSLGENTEAFF. CDR3 coding DNA: TGTGCCAGCAGCCTCGGGGAAAACACTGAAGCTTTCTTT.

The chain carries TRBV5-4 and TRBJ2-5; 11 nucleotides match TRBD2. Trimming at V came to 6 bases and at J to 0 bases, leaving 4 bases not matched to a gene. Germline CDR1 and CDR2: SGHNT and YYREEE (reference sequence). The CDR3 length is 15 residues. Written as DNA, the CDR3 is TGTGCCAGCACCGTAGCGGGGGGGTACCAAGAGACCCAGTACTTC. Its protein product is CASTVAGGYQETQYF.

This chain connects TRBV6-5 to TRBJ2-4; 8 bases match TRBD1. CDR1 is MNHEY and CDR2 is SVGAGI in the germline V gene. Trimming took 7 bases from V and 1 from J; bases not matched to a gene: 3. This CDR3 region has 14 residues. The CDR3 loop reads CASTTGGAKNIQYF. CDR3 sequence (DNA): TGTGCCAGCACAACAGGGGGTGCCAAAAACATTCAGTACTTC.

This chain joins TRBV9 and TRBJ2-5; D call uncertain. The CDR3 extends over 14 amino acids. Trimming stripped 0 bases from V and 4 bases from J, with 10 bases between. The germline gives CDR1 SGDLS, CDR2 YYNGEE. The CDR3 coding sequence is TGTGCCAGCAGCGTAGACGAGCGAAGAGAGACCCAGTACTTC. Translated, it gives CASSVDERRETQYF.

The chain joins TRBV10-3 to TRBJ1-5; no clear D. The V gene lost 0 bases and the J gene lost 0 bases, with 9 bases spanning the gap. CDR1 and CDR2 from the germline V gene are ENHRY and SYGVKD. This CDR3 comprises 16 residues. DNA of the CDR3: TGTGCCATCAGTGAGTCGACTTTTTATAGCAATCAGCCCCAGCATTTT. Protein sequence: CAISESTFYSNQPQHF.

CDR3: CASSKTRNTEAFF. CDR3 nucleotides: TGTGCCAGTAGTAAAACAAGGAACACTGAAGCTTTCTTT. The chain combines TRBV19 with TRBJ1-1, with D uncertain. V lost 4 bases and J lost 1, with 7 bases in between. The CDR3 extends over 13 amino acids. Germline V gene sequence: CDR1 LNHDA, CDR2 SQIVND (reference sequence).

This chain connects TRBV7-9 to TRBJ1-2; 8 nucleotides match TRBD1. The CDR3 length is 13 residues. Germline V gene sequence: CDR1 SEHNR, CDR2 FQNEAQ (reference sequence). Trimming removed 4 bases from V and 3 bases from J; junction bases left unmatched: 1. CDR3 sequence reads: CASSSDRDYGYTF. The CDR3, as DNA: TGTGCCAGCAGCTCGGACAGGGACTATGGCTACACCTTC.

The chain has TRBV7-9 and TRBJ1-1, with a tentative D call TRBD1 (6 bases). The germline V gene has CDR1 SEHNR and CDR2 FQNEAQ (reference sequence). Between the trimmed V and J ends, which lost 1 base and 2 bases, there was a span of 14 bases. The CDR3 is 16 residues long. The CDR3 here is CASSLVPSGVNTEAFF. The DNA of the CDR3 is TGTGCCAGCAGCTTAGTCCCATCAGGGGTCAACACTGAAGCTTTCTTT.

V gene TRBV18 combines with J gene TRBJ2-3, with D maybe TRBD2 (5 bases). The germline CDR1 and CDR2 sequences are KGHSH and LQKENI. V was clipped by 3 bases and J by 1 base, with 11 bases between them. The CDR3 spans 15 residues. In nucleotides, the CDR3 is TGTGCCAGCTCACCCGGTAGCGCCGGCACAGATACGCAGTATTTT. Its translation is CASSPGSAGTDTQYF.

This chain links TRBV2 with TRBJ1-2; D is perhaps TRBD1 (5 bases). V shed 7 bases and J shed 6 bases, with 18 bases lying between them. There are 14 residues in the CDR3. From germline, CDR1 is SNHLY and CDR2 FYNNEI. The CDR3 DNA reads TGTGCCAGCAAGGCGGGGACTCAACTCGATGGCTACACCTTC. Translation: CASKAGTQLDGYTF.

This clone showed up just once. The chain links TRBV18 to TRBJ2-5; maybe TRBD2 (6 bases). This CDR3 is built from 14 residues. CDR1 is KGHSH, CDR2 LQKENI, per germline. V was trimmed by 1 base and J by 5 bases, leaving 11 bases between them. CDR3 residues: CASSPRPGRETQYF. The CDR3 DNA reads as TGTGCCAGCTCACCACGGCCAGGGAGGGAGACCCAGTACTTC. The full variable domain, in which reference TRBV18 and TRBJ2-5 provide the parts outside the CDR3, is NAGVMQNPRHLVRRRGQEARLRCSPMKGHSHVYWYRQLPEEGLKFMVYLQKENIIDESGMPKERFSAEFPKEGPSILRIQQVVRGDSAAYFCASSPRPGRETQYFGPGTRLLVL.

CDR3 nucleotides: TGCACCAGCAGCCAAGGTCCTAGCGGGGGGGTCTACGAGCAGTACTTC. Residues: CTSSQGPSGGVYEQYF. V usage is TRBV1 and J usage is TRBJ2-7; TRBD2 reflects the table's D call only, with no check against the DNA. TRBV1 is tagged as a pseudogene. This CDR3 region has 16 residues.

This sequence joins TRBV4-1 and TRBJ1-1; D is uncertain. The CDR3 runs 12 residues. Trimming left V 3 bases short and J 12 bases short, with 14 bases between. Per the germline V gene, CDR1 is MGHRA and CDR2 is YSYEKL. As DNA, the CDR3 is TGCGCCAGCAGCCAGGTTATCCAGAACCCTTTCTTT. Amino acid sequence: CASSQVIQNPFF.

The V call is TRBV30, the J call TRBJ1-4; the D is unclear. Germline loops: CDR1 GTSNPN, CDR2 SVGIG (reference sequence). The V and J ends lost 2 bases and 3 bases respectively, with 7 bases between them. The CDR3 totals 13 residues. The CDR3 protein is CAWSSEANEKLFF. DNA for the CDR3: TGTGCCTGGAGTAGCGAGGCTAATGAAAAACTGTTTTTT.

The rearrangement joins TRBV7-2 to TRBJ1-1, with a weak D call TRBD1 (5 bases). Trimming shortened V by 8 bases and J by 1 base, and 11 bases separated the two germline ends. The CDR3 runs 13 residues. Per the germline V gene, CDR1 is SGHTA and CDR2 is FQGNSA. The CDR3 region has the DNA TGTGCCAGCGGATTCGACAGGAACACTGAAGCTTTCTTT. As protein: CASGFDRNTEAFF.

The rearrangement joins TRBV7-2 to TRBJ1-5; D is ambiguous. The CDR3 is made up of 15 amino acids. Deletions cut 5 bases from V and 1 base from J, with 12 bases between. The germline V gene has CDR1 SGHTA and CDR2 FQGNSA. The CDR3 sequence is CASSPRGVSNQPQHF. In nucleotides, the CDR3 is TGTGCCAGCAGCCCGAGAGGTGTGAGCAATCAGCCCCAGCATTTT.

This sequence joins TRBV29-1 and TRBJ2-5, with TRBD1 identical over 10 bases. This CDR3 has 13 residues. Germline CDR1 SQVTM, CDR2 ANQGSEA. Unmatched junction bases numbered 6, after V lost 6 bases and J lost 5 bases. The CDR3 nucleotides read TGCAGCGTAGCCGGGACAGGGGAGGAGACCCAGTACTTC. Translated, it gives CSVAGTGEETQYF.